The next 22 T cell receptor beta chains were all read from a single sample in a study of blood T cell repertoires in COVID-19. Libraries were prepared by immunoSEQ multiplex PCR; TCRdb keeps only in-frame clonotypes and omits some of them. This sample has nearly 300,000 clones; about 91% occur once, and the top ten carry over 6%. The specimen sequenced was peripheral blood. Receptors were obtained from a woman aged 25 to 39 who had recovered from COVID-19.

The chain has TRBV6-1 and TRBJ1-1; 9 bases align to TRBD1. Germline lookup yields CDR1 MNHNS and CDR2 SASEGT. V trimming: 3 bases; J trimming: 1 base; junction bases outside the gene matches: 12. The CDR3 runs to 18 residues. CDR3 nucleotide sequence: TGTGCCAGCAGTGATATAAAGGGACAGGGAAAATCGAACACTGAAGCTTTCTTT. Its translation: CASSDIKGQGKSNTEAFF.

The rearrangement joins TRBV5-1 to TRBJ2-1; 7 nucleotides match TRBD1. V trimming: 0 bases; J trimming: 4 bases; junction bases outside the gene matches: 16. In germline, CDR1 is SGHRS, CDR2 YFSETQ. CDR3 length: 19 residues. In DNA, the CDR3 is TGCGCCAGCAGCTTGGCCAGGCGCACCTCCGGGACAGCATACAATGAGCAGTTCTTC. This gives the protein CASSLARRTSGTAYNEQFF.

The chain carries TRBV21-1 and TRBJ1-5. TRBV21-1 is recorded as a pseudogene. This CDR3 spans 16 amino acids. CDR3 protein: CASSTWGGLSNQPQHF. The CDR3 bases are TGTGCCAGCAGCACATGGGGGGGACTTAGCAATCAGCCCCAGCATTTT.

The CDR3 DNA reads TGTGCCAGCAGCTTAGGACAGGGAATCTACGAGCAGTACTTC. Protein product: CASSLGQGIYEQYF. The chain has TRBV13 and TRBJ2-7; tentative D call: TRBD1 (6 bases). V lost 0 bases and J lost 3, with 9 bases in between. Germline assignment: CDR1 PRHDT and CDR2 FYEKMQ (reference sequence). The CDR3 totals 14 residues.

The J gene is TRBJ2-1, the V gene TRBV3-1 (or the pseudogene TRBV3-2), with a weak D call TRBD2 (6 bases). V shed 4 bases and J shed 3 bases, with 13 bases lying between them. The germline V gene has CDR1 LGHDT and CDR2 YNNKEL (reference sequence). The CDR3 has 15 amino acids. The CDR3 loop is CASSPGGAGYNEQFF. In DNA, the CDR3 is TGTGCCAGCAGCCCCGGAGGGGCCGGCTACAATGAGCAGTTCTTC.

The chain combines TRBV3-1 (or the pseudogene TRBV3-2) with TRBJ1-2; no clear D gene. Trimming stripped 3 bases from V and 7 bases from J, with 6 bases between. The CDR3 has 11 amino acids. The germline V gene encodes CDR1 LGHDT and CDR2 YNNKEL (reference sequence). CDR3 DNA sequence: TGTGCCAGCAGCCACGAGGGTGGCTACACCTTC. This codes for CASSHEGGYTF.

This rearrangement joins TRBV11-3 to TRBJ1-1, with D unclear. V was cut by 6 bases and J by 3 bases, with 11 bases left in between. The V gene's germline CDR1 is SGHNT and CDR2 YENEEA. The CDR3 covers 13 residues. The CDR3 spells CASSPSFDTEAFF. As DNA, the CDR3 is TGTGCCAGCAGTCCCAGTTTTGACACTGAAGCTTTCTTT.

The V call is TRBV5-4, the J call TRBJ2-7; 7 positions match TRBD1. V dropped 5 bases and J dropped 7; count of bases not matched to a gene: 12. Germline CDR1 is SGHNT and CDR2 is YYREEE (reference sequence). The CDR3 has 14 amino acids. The DNA for the CDR3 is TGTGCCAGCAGTTCATTCGACAGGGCTGAGGAGCAGTACTTC. Amino acids: CASSSFDRAEEQYF.

The V call is TRBV7-3, the J call TRBJ1-1; 7 bases are a match to TRBD1. V shed 5 bases and J 0 bases; nucleotides not matched to a gene: 3. Germline V gene sequence: CDR1 SGHTA, CDR2 FQGTGA. This CDR3 contains 14 residues. Written as DNA, the CDR3 is TGTGCCAGCAGCATGGGACAGATGAACACTGAAGCTTTCTTT. Translated, it gives CASSMGQMNTEAFF.

This chain links TRBV5-5 with TRBJ2-2; no firm D call. V was clipped by 0 bases and J by 7 bases, with 7 bases between them. CDR3 length equals 13 residues. Germline CDR1 and CDR2: SGHKS and YYEKEE (reference sequence). The CDR3 is CASSLALNGELFF. Written as DNA, the CDR3 is TGTGCCAGCAGCTTGGCCCTTAACGGGGAGCTGTTTTTT.

J is TRBJ2-7 and V is TRBV11-2; TRBD1 matches 11 bases. Germline V gene lookup returns CDR1 SGHAT and CDR2 FQNNGV. Trimming removed 4 bases from V and 7 bases from J; junction bases left unmatched: 6. The CDR3 is 14 residues long. In DNA form, the CDR3 reads TGTGCCAGCAGCTCAGGACAGGGGGCGCAGGAGCAGTACTTC. It is translated as CASSSGQGAQEQYF. The full variable domain, in which reference TRBV11-2 and TRBJ2-7 provide the parts outside the CDR3, is EAGVAQSPRYKIIEKRQSVAFWCNPISGHATLYWYQQILGQGPKLLIQFQNNGVVDDSQLPKDRFSAERLKGVDSTLKIQPAKLEDSAVYLCASSSGQGAQEQYFGPGTRLTVT.

The chain combines TRBV4-3 with TRBJ2-3; D possibly corresponds to TRBD1 (6 bases). This CDR3 is built from 14 residues. Trimming shortened V by 6 bases and J by 4 bases, and 14 bases separated the two germline ends. The V gene's germline CDR1 is LGHNA and CDR2 YSLEER. CDR3 loop: CASRGHLGPDTQYF. For the CDR3, the DNA is TGCGCCAGCAGGGGACACCTGGGCCCAGATACGCAGTATTTT.

This chain connects TRBV11-2 to TRBJ1-1; 7 bases are a match to TRBD1. The CDR3 covers 14 residues. From germline, CDR1 is SGHAT and CDR2 FQNNGV. With 7 bases clipped from V and 2 bases from J, the junction kept 7 bases outside the gene matches. CDR3 residues: CASTIDRVNTEAFF. CDR3 DNA: TGTGCCAGCACCATAGACAGGGTCAACACTGAAGCTTTCTTT. The full variable domain, in which reference TRBV11-2 and TRBJ1-1 provide the parts outside the CDR3, is EAGVAQSPRYKIIEKRQSVAFWCNPISGHATLYWYQQILGQGPKLLIQFQNNGVVDDSQLPKDRFSAERLKGVDSTLKIQPAKLEDSAVYLCASTIDRVNTEAFFGQGTRLTVV.

The rearrangement uses TRBV7-2 and TRBJ1-4; a weak D match, TRBD1 (6 bases). This CDR3 comprises 14 residues. Germline V gene sequence: CDR1 SGHTA, CDR2 FQGNSA. V was shortened by 5 bases and J by 7 bases, with 14 bases between the two germline ends. CDR3 residues: CASSPTQGTEKLFF. The CDR3 DNA follows: TGTGCCAGCAGCCCAACACAGGGTACTGAAAAACTGTTTTTT.

V gene TRBV7-3 combines with J gene TRBJ2-2; 9 positions match TRBD2. Per germline, CDR1 SGHTA and CDR2 FQGTGA. Trimming cost V 3 bases and J 11 bases; bases outside gene matches: 4. CDR3 size: 13 residues. CDR3 sequence: CASSFVGTSELFF. The CDR3 bases are TGTGCCAGCAGCTTTGTTGGGACTAGCGAGCTGTTTTTT.

The chain carries TRBV28 and TRBJ1-2; 8 bases agree with TRBD1. The germline V gene encodes CDR1 MDHEN and CDR2 SYDVKM. Trimming removed 4 bases from V and 8 bases from J; junction bases left unmatched: 3. The CDR3 sequence is 12 residues long. The CDR3: CASSSDRVGYTF. CDR3 bases: TGTGCCAGCAGTTCGGACAGGGTGGGCTACACCTTC.

The chain links TRBV6-2 or TRBV6-3 to TRBJ1-1; D is perhaps TRBD1 (6 bases). Trimming left V 2 bases short and J 5 bases short, with 9 bases between. This CDR3 has 13 residues. The germline V gene encodes CDR1 MNHEY and CDR2 SVGEGT. The CDR3 DNA is TGTGCCAGCAGTTACAAAGGGACAACTGAAGCTTTCTTT. Protein: CASSYKGTTEAFF.

The rearrangement joins TRBV7-9 to TRBJ1-1; TRBD1 matches 8 bases. J lost 3 bases, V lost 5 bases, and 5 bases had no gene match. The germline V gene encodes CDR1 SEHNR and CDR2 FQNEAQ (reference sequence). CDR3 length: 14 amino acids. The CDR3 here is CASSTKTGDTEAFF. The CDR3 DNA reads TGTGCCAGCAGCACCAAGACAGGGGACACTGAAGCTTTCTTT. The full variable domain, its missing parts supplied by reference TRBV7-9 and TRBJ1-1, is DTGVSQNPRHKITKRGQNVTFRCDPISEHNRLYWYRQTLGQGPEFLTYFQNEAQLEKSRLLSDRFSAERPKGSFSTLEIQRTEQGDSAMYLCASSTKTGDTEAFFGQGTRLTVV.

This chain connects TRBV7-2 to TRBJ1-4, with D unresolved. The length of the CDR3 is 14 residues. The ends were cut back, 3 bases at V and 7 bases at J, with 12 bases in the middle. Germline V gene data show CDR1 as SGHTA and CDR2 as FQGNSA. The DNA of the CDR3 is TGTGCCAGCAGCTTCCGGGAGGCTGGTGAAAAACTGTTTTTT. It codes for CASSFREAGEKLFF.

This clone has just a few counts. The chain uses TRBV7-8 and TRBJ1-5, with 9 positions matching TRBD1. This CDR3 spans 16 amino acids. Germline V lookup: CDR1 SGHVS, CDR2 FQNEAQ. After removal of 4 bases from V and 5 bases from J, the junction contained 9 bases not matched to a gene. The chain's CDR3 is CASSSPHRGQDQPQHF. The DNA for the CDR3 is TGTGCCAGCAGCTCGCCTCACAGGGGGCAGGATCAGCCCCAGCATTTT. The variable domain in full, completed from reference TRBV7-8 and TRBJ1-5, reads GAGVSQSPRYKVAKRGQDVALRCDPISGHVSLFWYQQALGQGPEFLTYFQNEAQLDKSGLPSDRFFAERPEGSVSTLKIQRTQQEDSAVYLCASSSPHRGQDQPQHFGDGTRLSIL.

The V call is TRBV25-1, the J call TRBJ2-7, with 7 bases aligning to TRBD1. V shed 6 bases, J shed 2 bases, and the junction held 7 bases outside the gene matches. CDR3 size: 14 residues. The germline gives CDR1 MGHDK, CDR2 SYGVNS. This CDR3 reads CASSDRDPPYEQYF. The CDR3 nucleotides read TGTGCCAGCAGCGACAGGGATCCCCCCTACGAGCAGTACTTC.

The CDR3 protein is CASSETQTGFFGYTF. CDR3 bases: TGTGCCAGCAGTGAGACCCAGACAGGGTTCTTCGGCTACACCTTC. This rearrangement joins TRBV2 to TRBJ1-2; 7 bases align to TRBD1. The V segment lost 3 bases and the J segment 8 bases; nucleotides outside the gene matches: 12. The CDR3 is 15 amino acids. Germline CDR1 and CDR2: SNHLY and FYNNEI.